This T cell receptor beta chain came from a study of T cell repertoires in cytomegalovirus infection. The ends were cut back, 2 bases at V and 3 bases at J, with 24 bases in the middle. The CDR3 runs 19 residues. CDR1 is SGHTS, CDR2 YDEGEE, per germline. This clonotype was observed a single time. Its antigen is not known. TCRdb reprocessed the reads with MiXCR, giving one entry per CDR3 protein. The sample holds around 360,000 distinct CDR3 sequences; roughly a third are singletons and the top ten take roughly 13%. The V gene is TRBV5-8, the J gene TRBJ1-5; TRBD1 is a possible D gene (6 bases). The clonotype was recovered from a human donor in good health (CMV status not recorded). Some clones in this sample may be carry-over from other donors' samples. Sequencing was performed on cultured PBMCs, taken from culture after CMV antigen stimulation. This CDR3 is CASSLIPLTGRGNNQPQHF. Here the CDR3 DNA reads TGTGCCAGCAGCTTAATTCCCTTAACAGGGAGAGGAAACAATCAGCCCCAGCATTTT.